This T cell receptor beta chain came from a study of T cell responses to AZD1222 COVID-19 vaccine. Sequencing was performed with immunoSEQ multiplex PCR; in TCRdb, only in-frame clones are kept and a portion is missing. The data show fewer than 200,000 clones, with 88% seen just once and 11% held by the top ten. The sequence derives from an adult who received the AZD1222 COVID-19 vaccine. Source: peripheral blood, taken 28 days after the second AZD1222 dose.

DNA for the CDR3: TGTGCCAGCAGCCCGCTCGGGACCGGCACAGATACGCAGTATTTT. Protein product: CASSPLGTGTDTQYF. The chain carries TRBV5-4 and TRBJ2-3; D may match TRBD1 or TRBD2 (5 bases each). Germline assignment: CDR1 SGHNT and CDR2 YYREEE (reference sequence). The CDR3 has 15 amino acids. V was clipped by 4 bases and J by 1 base, with 13 bases between them.